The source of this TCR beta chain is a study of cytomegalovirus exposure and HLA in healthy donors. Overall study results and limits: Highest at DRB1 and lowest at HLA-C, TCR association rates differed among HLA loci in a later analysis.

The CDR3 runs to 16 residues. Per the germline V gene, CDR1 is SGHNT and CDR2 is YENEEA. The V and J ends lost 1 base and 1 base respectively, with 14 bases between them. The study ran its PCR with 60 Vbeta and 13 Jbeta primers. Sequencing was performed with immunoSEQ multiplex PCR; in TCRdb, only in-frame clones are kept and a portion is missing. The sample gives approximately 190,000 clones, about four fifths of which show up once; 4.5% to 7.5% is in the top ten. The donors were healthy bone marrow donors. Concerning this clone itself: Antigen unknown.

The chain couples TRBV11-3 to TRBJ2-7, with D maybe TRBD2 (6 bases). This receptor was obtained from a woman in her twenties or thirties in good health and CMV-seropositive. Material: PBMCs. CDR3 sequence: CASSLGGGGRSYEQYF. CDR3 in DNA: TGTGCCAGCAGCTTAGGGGGAGGAGGCAGATCCTACGAGCAGTACTTC.